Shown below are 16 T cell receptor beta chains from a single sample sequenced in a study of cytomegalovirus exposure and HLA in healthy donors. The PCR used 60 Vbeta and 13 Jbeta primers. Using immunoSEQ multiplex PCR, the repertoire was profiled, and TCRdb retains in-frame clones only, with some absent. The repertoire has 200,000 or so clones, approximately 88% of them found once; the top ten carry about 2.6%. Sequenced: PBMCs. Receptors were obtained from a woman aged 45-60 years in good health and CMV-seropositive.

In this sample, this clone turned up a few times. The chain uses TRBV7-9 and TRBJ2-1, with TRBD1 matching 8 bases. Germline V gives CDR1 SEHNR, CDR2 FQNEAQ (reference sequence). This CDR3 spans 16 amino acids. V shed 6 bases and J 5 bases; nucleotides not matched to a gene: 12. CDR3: CASREWADRVNNEQFF. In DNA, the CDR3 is TGTGCCAGCAGGGAGTGGGCGGACAGGGTCAACAATGAGCAGTTCTTC.

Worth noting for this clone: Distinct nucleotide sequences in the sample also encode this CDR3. In nucleotides, the CDR3 is TGTGCCAGCAGCCCCCAGACAGGAGCAACTAATGAAAAACTGTTTTTT. It is translated as CASSPQTGATNEKLFF. The V and J genes are TRBV7-2 and TRBJ1-4; D possibly corresponds to TRBD1 (6 bases). The CDR3 contains 16 residues. V shed 5 bases and J shed 0 bases, with 13 bases lying between them. Germline CDR1 SGHTA, CDR2 FQGNSA.

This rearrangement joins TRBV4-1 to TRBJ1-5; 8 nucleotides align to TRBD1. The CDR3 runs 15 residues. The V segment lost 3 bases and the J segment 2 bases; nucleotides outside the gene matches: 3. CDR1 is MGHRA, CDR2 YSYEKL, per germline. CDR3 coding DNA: TGCGCCAGCAGCCAGCAGGGGGCGGGCAATCAGCCCCAGCATTTT. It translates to CASSQQGAGNQPQHF.

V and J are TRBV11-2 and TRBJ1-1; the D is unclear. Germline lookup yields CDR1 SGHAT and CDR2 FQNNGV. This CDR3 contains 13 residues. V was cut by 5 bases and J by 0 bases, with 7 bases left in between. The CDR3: CASSPTVNTEAFF. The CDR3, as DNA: TGTGCCAGCAGCCCAACAGTGAACACTGAAGCTTTCTTT.

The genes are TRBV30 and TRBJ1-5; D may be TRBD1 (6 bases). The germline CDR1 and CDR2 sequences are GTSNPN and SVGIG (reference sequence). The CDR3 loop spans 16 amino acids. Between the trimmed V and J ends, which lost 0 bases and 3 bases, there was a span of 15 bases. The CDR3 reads CAWSVLGAGDNQPQHF. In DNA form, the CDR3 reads TGTGCCTGGAGTGTATTGGGTGCAGGGGACAATCAGCCCCAGCATTTT.

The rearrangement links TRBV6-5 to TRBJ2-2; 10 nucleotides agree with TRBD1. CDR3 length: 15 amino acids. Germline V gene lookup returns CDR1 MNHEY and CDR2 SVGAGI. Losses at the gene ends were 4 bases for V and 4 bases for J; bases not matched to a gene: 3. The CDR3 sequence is CASSSGQGFTGELFF. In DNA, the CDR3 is TGTGCCAGCAGTTCGGGACAGGGGTTCACCGGGGAGCTGTTTTTT.

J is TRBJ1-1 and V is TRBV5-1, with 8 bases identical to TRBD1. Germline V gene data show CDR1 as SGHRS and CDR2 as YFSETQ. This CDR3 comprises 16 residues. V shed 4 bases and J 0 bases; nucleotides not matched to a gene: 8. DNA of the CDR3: TGCGCCAGCAGCGGAACAGGGGGAACAATGAACACTGAAGCTTTCTTT. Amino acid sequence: CASSGTGGTMNTEAFF. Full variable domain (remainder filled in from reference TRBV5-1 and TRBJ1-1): KAGVTQTPRYLIKTRGQQVTLSCSPISGHRSVSWYQQTPGQGLQFLFEYFSETQRNKGNFPGRFSGRQFSNSRSEMNVSTLELGDSALYLCASSGTGGTMNTEAFFGQGTRLTVV.

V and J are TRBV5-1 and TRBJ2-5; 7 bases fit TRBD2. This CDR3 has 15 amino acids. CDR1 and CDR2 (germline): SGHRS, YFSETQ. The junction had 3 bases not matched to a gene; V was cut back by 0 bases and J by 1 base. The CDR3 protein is CASSLGWTSQETQYF. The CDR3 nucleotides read TGCGCCAGCAGCTTGGGTTGGACTAGCCAAGAGACCCAGTACTTC.

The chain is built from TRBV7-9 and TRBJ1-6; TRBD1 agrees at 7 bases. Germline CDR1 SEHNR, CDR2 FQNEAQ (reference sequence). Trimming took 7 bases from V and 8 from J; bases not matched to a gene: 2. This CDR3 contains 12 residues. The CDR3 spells CASTTGDSPLHF. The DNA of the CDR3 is TGTGCCAGCACCACAGGGGATTCACCCCTCCACTTT.

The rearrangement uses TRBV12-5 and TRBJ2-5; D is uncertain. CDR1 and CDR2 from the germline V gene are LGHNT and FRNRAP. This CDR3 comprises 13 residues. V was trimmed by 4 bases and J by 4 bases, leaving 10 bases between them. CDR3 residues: CASGYYPVETQYF. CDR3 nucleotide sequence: TGTGCTAGTGGTTACTACCCCGTAGAGACCCAGTACTTC. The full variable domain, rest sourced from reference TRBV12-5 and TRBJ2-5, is DARVTQTPRHKVTEMGQEVTMRCQPILGHNTVFWYRQTMMQGLELLAYFRNRAPLDDSGMPKDRFSAEMPDATLATLKIQPSEPRDSAVYFCASGYYPVETQYFGPGTRLLVL.

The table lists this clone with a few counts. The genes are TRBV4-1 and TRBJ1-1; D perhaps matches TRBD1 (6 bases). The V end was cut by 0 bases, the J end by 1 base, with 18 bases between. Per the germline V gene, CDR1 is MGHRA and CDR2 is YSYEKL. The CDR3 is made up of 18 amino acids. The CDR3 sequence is CASSQEATGLRANTEAFF. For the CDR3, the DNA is TGCGCCAGCAGCCAAGAAGCGACAGGACTCAGGGCGAACACTGAAGCTTTCTTT.

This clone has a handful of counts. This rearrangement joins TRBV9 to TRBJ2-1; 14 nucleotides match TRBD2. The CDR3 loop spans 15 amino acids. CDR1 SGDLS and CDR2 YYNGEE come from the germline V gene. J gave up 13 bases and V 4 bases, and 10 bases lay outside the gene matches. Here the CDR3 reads CASSLSSGTSGGQFF. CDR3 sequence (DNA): TGTGCCAGCAGCTTAAGCTCCGGGACTAGCGGGGGACAGTTCTTC.

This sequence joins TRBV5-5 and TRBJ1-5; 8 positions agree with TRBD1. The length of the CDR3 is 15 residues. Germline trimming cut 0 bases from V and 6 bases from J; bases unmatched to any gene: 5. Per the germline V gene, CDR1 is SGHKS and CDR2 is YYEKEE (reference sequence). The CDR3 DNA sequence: TGTGCCAGCAGCTTGGAGGCAGGGGGCGGTCAGCCCCAGCATTTT. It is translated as CASSLEAGGGQPQHF.

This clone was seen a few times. DNA of the CDR3: TGTGCCAGCAGCTTAAGCCGGCAGGACTCCTACGAGCAGTACTTC. It codes for CASSLSRQDSYEQYF. The chain recombines TRBV13 with TRBJ2-7; D ambiguous. Germline V gene sequence: CDR1 PRHDT, CDR2 FYEKMQ (reference sequence). V shed 2 bases and J shed 0 bases, with 11 bases lying between them. The CDR3 runs to 15 residues.

The CDR3 nucleotides are TGTGCCAGCAGACCGGGACAGCCCTCCTACGAGCAGTACTTC. The encoded protein is CASRPGQPSYEQYF. This chain links TRBV27 with TRBJ2-7, with TRBD1 matching 7 bases. CDR3 length equals 14 residues. V was pared by 6 bases and J by 0 bases, with 5 bases of the junction left unmatched. From germline, CDR1 is MNHEY and CDR2 SMNVEV (reference sequence).

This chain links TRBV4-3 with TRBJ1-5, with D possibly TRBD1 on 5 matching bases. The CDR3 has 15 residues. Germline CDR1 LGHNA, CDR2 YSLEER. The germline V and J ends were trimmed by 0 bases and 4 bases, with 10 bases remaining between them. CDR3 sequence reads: CASSQDHGANQPQHF. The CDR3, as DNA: TGCGCCAGCAGCCAAGATCATGGGGCTAATCAGCCCCAGCATTTT.